This T cell receptor (beta chain) was captured in a study of PD-L1 blockade in urothelial cancer. Study in general: Per blood sample, T cells had a median of around 140,000.

The time point denotes: peripheral blood 6 weeks after treatment start. Locally advanced or metastatic urothelial carcinoma was present in patients. Trimming left V 2 bases short and J 3 bases short, with 14 bases between. The germline gives CDR1 KGHSH, CDR2 LQKENI. The CDR3 runs 15 residues. Profiled with immunoSEQ multiplex PCR; TCRdb holds only in-frame clones, not every one. The table lists about 39,000 clones, more than 75% of them singletons. The rearrangement uses TRBV18 and TRBJ2-7; maybe TRBD2 (7 bases). The source material was PBMCs, sampled around atezolizumab (anti-PD-L1) treatment. The TCR comes from a man aged 35 to 55 with urothelial cancer. CDR3 coding DNA: TGTGCCAGCTCACCAGGGGGCGGGAGCATCTACGAGCAGTACTTC. Protein product: CASSPGGGSIYEQYF.